A single sample is the source of the 15 T cell receptor beta chains below, sequenced in a study of naive and memory T cell subsets. Antigens for these TCRs are unknown. Whole-study findings and limits: Possibly reflecting memory cells re-expressing CD45RA, a few larger clonotypes occurred in naive repertoires, especially CD8.

Two oligonucleotides, mixed equimolar, formed the beta constant-region primer covering TRBC1 and TRBC2. Four rounds of PCR amplified the ligated cDNA using nested alpha and beta constant-region primers plus SP2. TCRdb passed the UMI-ligation and nested PCR reads through MiXCR, listing each CDR3 protein once. The sample lists 95,000 to 110,000 distinct CDR3 sequences; about 14% were seen once. Sequences were obtained from naive CD8+ T cells from blood. All receptors derive from a human donor in good health.

This clonotype showed up many times. V and J are TRBV20-1 and TRBJ2-3; tentative D call: TRBD1 (6 bases). The CDR3 runs to 16 residues. The germline CDR1 and CDR2 sequences are DFQATT and SNEGSKA (reference sequence). Trimming left V 1 base short and J 1 base short, with 15 bases between. CDR3 loop: CSARAENRVGTDTQYF. In nucleotides, the CDR3 is TGCAGTGCTAGAGCGGAGAACAGGGTGGGCACAGATACGCAGTATTTT.

In this sample, this clonotype turned up a few times. The chain links TRBV15 to TRBJ2-7, with D perhaps matching TRBD1 (7 bases). CDR3 length: 16 amino acids. Deletions cut 0 bases from V and 4 bases from J, with 16 bases between. CDR1 LNHNV and CDR2 YYDKDF come from the germline V gene (reference sequence). CDR3 coding DNA: TGTGCCACCAGCAGAGATCGAACAGGGGACTTTTACGAGCAGTACTTC. Translated, it gives CATSRDRTGDFYEQYF.

The chain uses TRBV5-6 and TRBJ2-7, with 7 positions matching TRBD1. Germline-derived CDR1 and CDR2 are SGHDT and YYEEEE. After removal of 4 bases from V and 10 bases from J, the junction contained 17 bases not matched to a gene. The CDR3 is 15 residues long. CDR3 coding DNA: TGTGCCAGCAGCGGACCCGGGACAGACCATCTACCCCAGTACTTC. The encoded protein is CASSGPGTDHLPQYF.

A single count supports this clonotype. Being one base from a much bigger clone, this may be a read error. V usage is TRBV7-2 and J usage is TRBJ2-3; D remains ambiguous. CDR1 is SGHTA, CDR2 FQGNSA, per germline. The CDR3 is made up of 13 amino acids. The chain's CDR3 is CASSPISIDTQYF. The CDR3 DNA reads as TGTGCCAGCAGCCCGATAAGCATAGATACGCAGTATTTT.

Only a few counts were recorded for this clonotype. The V gene is TRBV12-3 or TRBV12-4, the J gene TRBJ2-6; unclear D gene. This CDR3 has 13 amino acids. V was clipped by 5 bases and J by 0 bases, with 2 bases between them. CDR3 loop: CASSDSGANVLTF. Here the CDR3 DNA reads TGTGCCAGCAGTGACTCTGGGGCCAACGTCCTGACTTTC.

There are a few counts of this clonotype. This chain uses TRBV4-3 with TRBJ2-1; tentatively, D is TRBD1 (7 bases). Germline V gives CDR1 LGHNA, CDR2 YSLEER. The germline V and J ends were trimmed by 4 bases and 8 bases, with 18 bases remaining between them. The CDR3 runs to 15 residues. CDR3 nucleotides: TGCGCCAGCAGCCCTAAGGGGGCGGGGTTCGATGAGCAGTTCTTC. Protein sequence: CASSPKGAGFDEQFF.

The CDR3 region has the DNA TGTGCCAGCAGTTACGATGGGGAAAGCACAGATACGCAGTATTTT. This codes for CASSYDGESTDTQYF. This chain joins TRBV6-5 and TRBJ2-3; unclear D gene. Germline loops: CDR1 MNHEY, CDR2 SVGAGI. The CDR3 loop spans 15 amino acids. Trimming pared 2 bases from V and 0 bases from J, leaving 9 bases between.

J is TRBJ1-1 and V is TRBV29-1; tentatively, D is TRBD1 (6 bases). Germline lookup yields CDR1 SQVTM and CDR2 ANQGSEA. CDR3 length equals 11 residues. V was cut by 7 bases and J by 4 bases, with 10 bases left in between. The CDR3 nucleotides are TGCAGCGCCCAGGGGAGCACTGAAGCTTTCTTT. Protein: CSAQGSTEAFF.

Comments on this clonotype: It may be a read error: a sequence one base away is much more abundant. The genes are TRBV11-3 and TRBJ2-1; D gene uncertain. Per germline, CDR1 SGHNT and CDR2 YENEEA. V gave up 1 base and J gave up 9 bases, with 7 bases separating them. The CDR3 covers 12 residues. The DNA of the CDR3 is TGTGCCAGCAGCTTAGGTGTGGGTGAGCAGTTCTTC. Its protein is CASSLGVGEQFF.

The CDR3 here is CASSYSNRGTYEQYF. CDR3 DNA sequence: TGTGCCAGCAGTTACTCGAACCGGGGCACCTACGAGCAGTACTTC. This chain joins TRBV6-2 or TRBV6-3 and TRBJ2-7; D may be TRBD1 or TRBD2 (5 bases each). V was pared by 0 bases and J by 2 bases, with 11 bases between. CDR3 length equals 15 residues. CDR1 is MNHEY and CDR2 is SVGEGT in the germline V gene.

This clonotype was observed a few times. V and J are TRBV7-2 and TRBJ1-5; D is perhaps TRBD1 (6 bases). The CDR3 has 15 amino acids. V dropped 2 bases and J dropped 5 bases, with 13 bases sitting between them. Germline assignment: CDR1 SGHTA and CDR2 FQGNSA. The CDR3 bases are TGTGCCAGCAGCTTACTGGACAGCTTTTATCAGCCCCAGCATTTT. Translating it yields CASSLLDSFYQPQHF.

V is TRBV7-9 and J is TRBJ2-3; D is ambiguous. CDR1 and CDR2 (germline): SEHNR, FQNEAQ (reference sequence). The CDR3 runs to 14 residues. V lost 5 bases, J lost 4 bases, and 13 bases lay in between. The chain's CDR3 is CASSHADRPDTQYF. The CDR3 bases are TGTGCCAGCAGCCATGCAGACCGACCAGATACGCAGTATTTT. The whole variable domain, remainder taken from reference TRBV7-9 and TRBJ2-3, is DTGVSQNPRHKITKRGQNVTFRCDPISEHNRLYWYRQTLGQGPEFLTYFQNEAQLEKSRLLSDRFSAERPKGSFSTLEIQRTEQGDSAMYLCASSHADRPDTQYFGPGTRLTVL.

This clonotype was observed a handful of times. The rearrangement joins TRBV27 to TRBJ2-7, with TRBD1 identical over 9 bases. The trim removed 3 bases at V and 5 bases at J, leaving 2 bases unmatched. CDR3 length equals 13 residues. Germline CDR1 and CDR2: MNHEY and SMNVEV (reference sequence). CDR3 loop: CASSFGDRDEQYF. CDR3 in DNA: TGTGCCAGCAGTTTCGGGGACAGGGACGAGCAGTACTTC.

The chain couples TRBV19 to TRBJ2-6; TRBD1 is a possible D gene (5 bases). The V gene's germline CDR1 is LNHDA and CDR2 SQIVND (reference sequence). The CDR3 totals 17 residues. Trimming took 3 bases from V and 0 from J, leaving 12 bases between them. The CDR3 bases are TGTGCCAGTAGTATGGGGCCAAGGGGCTCTGGGGCCAACGTCCTGACTTTC. The encoded protein is CASSMGPRGSGANVLTF. Based on the CDR3 plus reference TRBV19 and TRBJ2-6, the full variable domain is DGGITQSPKYLFRKEGQNVTLSCEQNLNHDAMYWYRQDPGQGLRLIYYSQIVNDFQKGDIAEGYSVSREKKESFPLTVTSAQKNPTAFYLCASSMGPRGSGANVLTFGAGSRLTVL.

This clonotype has just a few counts. The chain has TRBV12-3 or TRBV12-4 and TRBJ1-3; D is uncertain. V lost 5 bases, J lost 0 bases, and 8 bases lay in between. The CDR3 loop spans 14 amino acids. The CDR3 here is CASSMTSSGNTIYF. The DNA of the CDR3 is TGTGCCAGCAGTATGACCAGCTCTGGAAACACCATATATTTT.